This T cell receptor beta chain was found in a study of beta chain features in type 1 diabetes. General study results and limits: Any PCR bias toward short templates would affect both groups alike.

What was sequenced were expressed TCRB transcripts, since all of the isolated RNA had been reverse transcribed. The table came from immunoSEQ multiplex PCR; TCRdb's copy has only in-frame clones and leaves some out. The table shows approximately 140,000 clones, with roughly 50% occurring only once. The table lists this clone with a few counts. The antigen remains unidentified. This CDR3 is built from 14 residues. Germline V gene lookup returns CDR1 SGHRS and CDR2 YFSETQ. Trimming shortened V by 4 bases and J by 1 base, and 10 bases separated the two germline ends. Sequences were obtained from Tregs from blood. This sequence originates from a man between 18 and 35 years old in good health. The gene calls are TRBV5-1 and TRBJ2-3; no clear D. In DNA, the CDR3 is TGCGCCAGCAGCGTGCGCCTCCGCACAGATACGCAGTATTTT. This sequence encodes CASSVRLRTDTQYF.